The 25 T cell receptor beta chains listed next were all sequenced from one sample in a study of cytomegalovirus exposure and HLA in healthy donors (dated by TCRdb to the late 2010s). Library prep was done by the immunoSEQ multiplex PCR assay. For the multiplex PCR, a mixture combining 60 forward primers for TCR Vbeta segments and 13 reverse primers for TCR Jbeta segments was used. TCRdb holds this immuneACCESS table with in-frame rearrangements only. Some clones are missing; in checked studies, unresolved V genes explain under half, and the rest has no known cause. Counted in this sample were around 130,000 clones; approximately 75% of them appeared once. Approximately 6% of the sample lies in the top ten. The sequencing input was PBMCs. These TCRs come from a woman between 40 and 50 years old in good health and CMV-seropositive.

The chain uses TRBV11-2 and TRBJ2-3; tentatively, D is TRBD2 (6 bases). The V and J ends lost 7 bases and 6 bases respectively, with 11 bases between them. Looked up from germline, CDR1 is SGHAT and CDR2 is FQNNGV. The CDR3 totals 12 residues. The CDR3 is CASTGGGDTQYF. CDR3 nucleotide sequence: TGTGCCAGCACCGGGGGAGGTGATACGCAGTATTTT. The complete variable domain, with remaining parts taken from reference TRBV11-2 and TRBJ2-3, reads EAGVAQSPRYKIIEKRQSVAFWCNPISGHATLYWYQQILGQGPKLLIQFQNNGVVDDSQLPKDRFSAERLKGVDSTLKIQPAKLEDSAVYLCASTGGGDTQYFGPGTRLTVL.

V and J are TRBV21-1 and TRBJ1-5; the table's D gene call, TRBD1, was not cross checked with the DNA. TRBV21-1 represents a pseudogene. This CDR3 region has 15 residues. The CDR3 protein is CASSKVDRTPSPQHF. The CDR3 bases are TGTGCCAGCAGCAAAGTGGACAGAACCCCATCGCCCCAGCATTTT.

This rearrangement joins TRBV9 to TRBJ2-3; TRBD2 is a possible D gene (6 bases). Trimming removed 0 bases at V and 3 bases at J, with 11 bases between. The CDR3 length is 15 residues. Germline assignment: CDR1 SGDLS and CDR2 YYNGEE. The CDR3 here is CASSVESRGTDTQYF. The DNA of the CDR3 is TGTGCCAGCAGCGTAGAGTCTCGGGGGACAGATACGCAGTATTTT.

The CDR3, as DNA: TGTGCCAGCTCACCACCGGGACAGTCTAATGAAAAACTGTTTTTT. This codes for CASSPPGQSNEKLFF. The J gene is TRBJ1-4, the V gene TRBV18, with TRBD1 matching 7 bases. The CDR3 totals 15 residues. CDR1 is KGHSH, CDR2 LQKENI, per germline. J lost 3 bases, V lost 0 bases, and 1 base had no gene match.

The chain couples TRBV30 to TRBJ1-1, with D uncertain. V was cut by 8 bases and J by 0 bases, with 13 bases left in between. This CDR3 has 13 amino acids. Germline values: CDR1 GTSNPN, CDR2 SVGIG (reference sequence). The CDR3 is CARAGGLNTEAFF. CDR3 nucleotides: TGTGCCCGGGCGGGAGGGCTGAACACTGAAGCTTTCTTT.

This clone was observed a few times. The chain combines TRBV27 with TRBJ2-7; TRBD1 matches 9 bases. Germline CDR1 is MNHEY and CDR2 is SMNVEV (reference sequence). The CDR3 has 15 residues. J gave up 0 bases and V 3 bases, and 3 bases lay outside the gene matches. CDR3 sequence: CASSFGTGSSYEQYF. The CDR3 DNA reads as TGTGCCAGCAGTTTCGGGACAGGGTCCTCCTACGAGCAGTACTTC.

The rearrangement joins TRBV2 to TRBJ2-2; D gene ambiguous. V gave up 7 bases and J gave up 3 bases, with 18 bases separating them. CDR1 SNHLY and CDR2 FYNNEI come from the germline V gene. This CDR3 is built from 16 residues. In DNA, the CDR3 is TGTGCCAGCAAACTCATCTACGAGATGCACACCGGGGAGCTGTTTTTT. Translation: CASKLIYEMHTGELFF.

This sequence joins TRBV30 and TRBJ1-4, with 7 bases matching TRBD1. The V gene end was trimmed by 3 bases and the J gene end by 5 bases; junction bases not matched to a gene: 6. The germline gives CDR1 GTSNPN, CDR2 SVGIG (reference sequence). The CDR3 contains 14 residues. CDR3 region: CAWSPRGENEKLFF. The CDR3 nucleotides are TGTGCCTGGAGCCCCAGGGGGGAAAATGAAAAACTGTTTTTT. Looking up the rest from reference TRBV30 and TRBJ1-4 gives the full variable domain: SQTIHQWPATLVQPVGSPLSLECTVEGTSNPNLYWYRQAAGRGLQLLFYSVGIGQISSEVPQNLSASRPQDRQFILSSKKLLLSDSGFYLCAWSPRGENEKLFFGSGTQLSVL.

The V and J genes are TRBV6-1 and TRBJ2-7; 10 nucleotides agree with TRBD1. In germline, CDR1 is MNHNS, CDR2 SASEGT. Trimming took 1 base from V and 7 from J; bases not matched to a gene: 7. This CDR3 comprises 15 residues. The CDR3 DNA reads TGTGCCAGCAGTGAAGTCGGGACAGGGGCCGCGGAGCAGTACTTC. Residues: CASSEVGTGAAEQYF.

The J gene is TRBJ1-3, the V gene TRBV4-1; D not certain. The CDR3 is 13 residues long. Germline V gene sequence: CDR1 MGHRA, CDR2 YSYEKL. The V end was cut by 7 bases, the J end by 0 bases, with 7 bases between. CDR3 sequence reads: CASNSGSGNTIYF. CDR3 nucleotide sequence: TGCGCCAGCAACAGCGGCTCTGGAAACACCATATATTTT.

As for this clone: The identical CDR3 is also encoded by other nucleotide sequences in the sample. The gene calls are TRBV6-1 and TRBJ1-1, with TRBD1 matching over 8 bases. Germline trimming cut 3 bases from V and 4 bases from J; bases unmatched to any gene: 7. The germline gives CDR1 MNHNS, CDR2 SASEGT. This CDR3 contains 15 residues. The CDR3, as DNA: TGTGCCAGCAGTGAGCCCGGACAGGGCCTCACTGAAGCTTTCTTT. As protein: CASSEPGQGLTEAFF.

The chain has TRBV27 and TRBJ1-1, with D perhaps matching TRBD1 (5 bases). Germline V lookup: CDR1 MNHEY, CDR2 SMNVEV (reference sequence). V was clipped by 8 bases and J by 6 bases, with 13 bases between them. The CDR3 has 12 residues. Here the CDR3 DNA reads TGTGCCAGCGGTACAGGTCCTGCTGAAGCTTTCTTT. Its translation: CASGTGPAEAFF.

This clone appeared a few times. The chain is built from TRBV28 and TRBJ1-5; 7 nucleotides align to TRBD1. The germline gives CDR1 MDHEN, CDR2 SYDVKM. Losses at the gene ends were 3 bases for V and 2 bases for J; bases not matched to a gene: 1. CDR3 size: 14 residues. The CDR3, as DNA: TGTGCCAGCAGTTTCGGACAGGGCAATCAGCCCCAGCATTTT. Translation gives CASSFGQGNQPQHF. Combining the CDR3 with reference TRBV28 and TRBJ1-5 gives the whole variable domain DVKVTQSSRYLVKRTGEKVFLECVQDMDHENMFWYRQDPGLGLRLIYFSYDVKMKEKGDIPEGYSVSREKKERFSLILESASTNQTSMYLCASSFGQGNQPQHFGDGTRLSIL.

This clone was observed a few times. The V gene is TRBV6-5, the J gene TRBJ1-5; no definite D call. Germline CDR1 reads MNHEY; CDR2 reads SVGAGI. CDR3 length: 13 residues. The V gene lost 5 bases and the J gene lost 3 bases, with 8 bases spanning the gap. CDR3 in amino acids: CASSKRSNQPQHF. The CDR3 DNA reads as TGTGCCAGCAGTAAGAGGTCCAATCAGCCCCAGCATTTT.

This clone occurred a few times. The chain has TRBV9 and TRBJ1-6; D not certain. Trimming took off 4 bases at V and 1 base at J, with 15 bases between the two ends. CDR3 size: 17 residues. The V gene's germline CDR1 is SGDLS and CDR2 YYNGEE. The CDR3 nucleotides read TGTGCCAGCAGCTTAGCCTCTAGTGGGTCCTATAATTCACCCCTCCACTTT. Protein sequence: CASSLASSGSYNSPLHF.

This clone was seen a handful of times. The chain employs TRBV5-1 and TRBJ2-7; 11 bases are a match to TRBD1. J gave up 0 bases and V 4 bases, and 3 bases lay outside the gene matches. Germline CDR1 SGHRS, CDR2 YFSETQ. The CDR3 sequence is 15 residues long. The CDR3: CASSPGQGGSYEQYF. As DNA, the CDR3 is TGCGCCAGCAGCCCGGGACAGGGGGGCTCCTACGAGCAGTACTTC. The full variable domain, its missing parts supplied by reference TRBV5-1 and TRBJ2-7, is KAGVTQTPRYLIKTRGQQVTLSCSPISGHRSVSWYQQTPGQGLQFLFEYFSETQRNKGNFPGRFSGRQFSNSRSEMNVSTLELGDSALYLCASSPGQGGSYEQYFGPGTRLTVT.

The V gene is TRBV6-4, the J gene TRBJ1-6, with unresolved D. V shed 5 bases and J shed 7 bases, with 9 bases lying between them. Germline V gene data show CDR1 as MRHNA and CDR2 as SNTAGT. There are 13 residues in the CDR3. CDR3 sequence: CASSTDWNSPLHF. The CDR3 DNA follows: TGTGCCAGCAGTACCGACTGGAATTCACCCCTCCACTTT.

The count of this clone is one. This chain links TRBV25-1 with TRBJ2-1; no firm D call. V was shortened by 5 bases and J by 2 bases, with 7 bases between the two germline ends. The length of the CDR3 is 13 residues. Germline V lookup: CDR1 MGHDK, CDR2 SYGVNS. CDR3 loop: CASSPSAYNEQFF. The CDR3 coding sequence is TGTGCCAGCAGTCCGTCAGCCTACAATGAGCAGTTCTTC.

V gene TRBV5-1 combines with J gene TRBJ1-2; a weak D match, TRBD1 (6 bases). Trimming took 0 bases from V and 8 from J, leaving 17 bases between them. CDR1 SGHRS and CDR2 YFSETQ come from the germline V gene. This CDR3 region has 15 residues. CDR3 sequence: CASSLESRGSGGYTF. The CDR3 DNA reads TGCGCCAGCAGCTTGGAGAGCAGGGGATCAGGGGGCTACACCTTC.

The genes are TRBV4-2 and TRBJ2-7, with D perhaps TRBD2 (7 bases). The CDR3 sequence is 14 residues long. Looked up from germline, CDR1 is LGHNA and CDR2 is YNFKEQ. Trimming cost V 0 bases and J 7 bases, with 13 bases left between them. Here the CDR3 DNA reads TGTGCCAGCAGCCAAGATCTACAGGGAGGGGAGCAGTACTTC. Encoded protein: CASSQDLQGGEQYF.

This chain links TRBV6-1 with TRBJ1-2; D perhaps matches TRBD1 (5 bases). The length of the CDR3 is 12 residues. V lost 6 bases and J 3 bases, leaving 8 bases between the germline ends. Per germline, CDR1 MNHNS and CDR2 SASEGT. Here the CDR3 reads CASRRTHYGYTF. CDR3 DNA sequence: TGTGCCAGCAGAAGGACACACTATGGCTACACCTTC.

The sample holds one count of this clone. The rearrangement links TRBV30 to TRBJ2-5; 8 nucleotides agree with TRBD2. The J call could be wrong; TRBJ2-7 is a better fit for the DNA end. The CDR3 has 15 residues. Germline V lookup: CDR1 GTSNPN, CDR2 SVGIG (reference sequence). The CDR3 DNA reads TGTGCCTGGGAGGCGTCGGGAGGGGACTCCTACGAGCAGTACTTC. Translation: CAWEASGGDSYEQYF.

This clone was counted once. V and J are TRBV21-1 and TRBJ1-2. TRBV21-1 is noted as a pseudogene. The CDR3 contains 14 residues. The CDR3 protein is CASSKERGDYGYTF. In DNA form, the CDR3 reads TGTGCCAGCAGCAAAGAACGGGGGGACTATGGCTACACCTTC.

This clone was counted ten times or more. This chain joins TRBV6-5 and TRBJ1-3; TRBD1 matches 7 bases. The V gene's germline CDR1 is MNHEY and CDR2 SVGAGI. After removal of 6 bases from V and 6 bases from J, the junction contained 2 bases not matched to a gene. The CDR3 length is 12 residues. The CDR3 coding sequence is TGTGCCAGCAGGACAGGGTCAAACACCATATATTTT. Translation: CASRTGSNTIYF.

This chain uses TRBV5-1 with TRBJ2-1, with 12 bases aligning to TRBD1. Germline loops: CDR1 SGHRS, CDR2 YFSETQ. The CDR3 totals 22 residues. The J segment lost 0 bases and the V segment lost 4 bases, leaving 20 bases of the junction unmatched. The DNA for the CDR3 is TGCGCCAGCAGCCCGGGACAGGGGGCCTACCACGGCACTTTTAGCTCCTACAATGAGCAGTTCTTC. This encodes CASSPGQGAYHGTFSSYNEQFF.